This T cell receptor (beta chain) was sequenced during a study of T cell responses to AZD1222 COVID-19 vaccine. Clones were sequenced by immunoSEQ multiplex PCR, and TCRdb holds only the in-frame ones, with some missing. The table records fewer than 300,000 clones, over 90% of them present only once. Germline loops: CDR1 LNHDA, CDR2 SQIVND (reference sequence). The CDR3 runs to 13 residues. With 8 bases clipped from V and 4 bases from J, the junction kept 7 bases outside the gene matches. The rearrangement links TRBV19 to TRBJ1-1; 7 positions agree with TRBD1. Sequencing was performed on peripheral blood, taken on day 0 of AZD1222 vaccination. This TCR came from an adult in good health. The CDR3 region is CASGPGQSTEAFF. The DNA of the CDR3 is TGTGCCAGTGGCCCGGGACAGAGCACTGAAGCTTTCTTT.